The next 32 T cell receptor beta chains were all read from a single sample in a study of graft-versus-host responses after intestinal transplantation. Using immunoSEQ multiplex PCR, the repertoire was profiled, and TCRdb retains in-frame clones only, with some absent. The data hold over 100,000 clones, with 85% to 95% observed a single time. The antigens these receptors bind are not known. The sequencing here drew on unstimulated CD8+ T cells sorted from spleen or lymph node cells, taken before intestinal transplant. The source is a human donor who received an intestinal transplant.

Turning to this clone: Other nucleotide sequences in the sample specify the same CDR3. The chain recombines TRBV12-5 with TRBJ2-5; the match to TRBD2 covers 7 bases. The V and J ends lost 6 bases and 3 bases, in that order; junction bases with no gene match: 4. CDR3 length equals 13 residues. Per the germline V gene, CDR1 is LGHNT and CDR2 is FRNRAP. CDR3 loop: CASGIGLEETQYF. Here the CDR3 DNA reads TGTGCTAGTGGCATAGGACTAGAAGAGACCCAGTACTTC.

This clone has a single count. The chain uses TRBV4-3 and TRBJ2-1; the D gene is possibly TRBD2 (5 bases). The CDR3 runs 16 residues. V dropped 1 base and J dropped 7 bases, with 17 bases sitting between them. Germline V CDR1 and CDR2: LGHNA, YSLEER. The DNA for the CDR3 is TGCGCCAGCAGCCAAGGGTCCGGGGTTTTCGGGAATGAGCAGTTCTTC. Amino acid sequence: CASSQGSGVFGNEQFF.

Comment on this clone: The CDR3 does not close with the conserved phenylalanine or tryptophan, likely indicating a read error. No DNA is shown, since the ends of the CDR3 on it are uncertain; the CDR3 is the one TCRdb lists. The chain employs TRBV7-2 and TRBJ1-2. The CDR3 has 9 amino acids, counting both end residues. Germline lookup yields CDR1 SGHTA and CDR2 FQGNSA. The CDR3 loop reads CASQAGVKI.

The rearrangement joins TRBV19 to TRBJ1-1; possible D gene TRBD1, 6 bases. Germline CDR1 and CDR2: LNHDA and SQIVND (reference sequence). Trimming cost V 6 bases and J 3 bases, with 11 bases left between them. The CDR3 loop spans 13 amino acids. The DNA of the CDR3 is TGTGCCAGTAGGCTACAGGGATACACTGAAGCTTTCTTT. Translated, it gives CASRLQGYTEAFF. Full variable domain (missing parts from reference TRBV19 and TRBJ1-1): DGGITQSPKYLFRKEGQNVTLSCEQNLNHDAMYWYRQDPGQGLRLIYYSQIVNDFQKGDIAEGYSVSREKKESFPLTVTSAQKNPTAFYLCASRLQGYTEAFFGQGTRLTVV.

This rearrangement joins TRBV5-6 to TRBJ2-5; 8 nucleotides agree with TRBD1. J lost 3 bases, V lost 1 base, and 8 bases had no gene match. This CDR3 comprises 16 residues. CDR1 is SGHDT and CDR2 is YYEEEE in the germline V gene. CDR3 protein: CASSLLTGASKETQYF. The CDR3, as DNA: TGTGCCAGCAGCTTGTTGACAGGGGCCTCCAAAGAGACCCAGTACTTC.

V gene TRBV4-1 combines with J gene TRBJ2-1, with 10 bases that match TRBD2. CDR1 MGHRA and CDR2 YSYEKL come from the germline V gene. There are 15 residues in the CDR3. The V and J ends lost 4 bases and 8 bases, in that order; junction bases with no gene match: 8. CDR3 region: CASSPSGGKWDEQFF. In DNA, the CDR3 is TGCGCCAGCAGCCCTAGCGGGGGCAAATGGGATGAGCAGTTCTTC.

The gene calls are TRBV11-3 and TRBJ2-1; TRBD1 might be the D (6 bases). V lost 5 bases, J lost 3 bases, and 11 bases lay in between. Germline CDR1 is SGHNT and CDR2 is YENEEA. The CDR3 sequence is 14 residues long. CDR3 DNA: TGTGCCAGCAGCCACAGGGACGGCTACAATGAGCAGTTCTTC. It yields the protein CASSHRDGYNEQFF.

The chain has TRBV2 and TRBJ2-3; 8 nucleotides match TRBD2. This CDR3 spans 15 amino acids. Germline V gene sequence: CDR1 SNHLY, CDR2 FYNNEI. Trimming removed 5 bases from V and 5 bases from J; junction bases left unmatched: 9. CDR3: CASSPPAGDIDTQYF. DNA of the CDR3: TGTGCCAGCAGTCCCCCAGCGGGAGATATAGATACGCAGTATTTT.

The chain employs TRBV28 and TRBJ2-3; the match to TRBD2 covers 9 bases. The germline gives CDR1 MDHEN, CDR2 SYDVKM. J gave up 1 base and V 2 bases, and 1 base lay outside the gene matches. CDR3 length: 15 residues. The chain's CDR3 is CASSLIAGGTDTQYF. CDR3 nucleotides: TGTGCCAGCAGTTTAATAGCGGGGGGCACAGATACGCAGTATTTT.

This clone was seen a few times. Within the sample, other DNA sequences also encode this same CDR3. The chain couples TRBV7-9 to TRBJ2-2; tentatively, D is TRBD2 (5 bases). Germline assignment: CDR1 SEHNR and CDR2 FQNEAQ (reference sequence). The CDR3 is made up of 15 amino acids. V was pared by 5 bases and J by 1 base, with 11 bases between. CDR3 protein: CASSPARENTGELFF. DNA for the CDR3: TGTGCCAGCAGCCCGGCACGGGAGAACACCGGGGAGCTGTTTTTT. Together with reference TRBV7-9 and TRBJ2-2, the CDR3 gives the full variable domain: DTGVSQNPRHKITKRGQNVTFRCDPISEHNRLYWYRQTLGQGPEFLTYFQNEAQLEKSRLLSDRFSAERPKGSFSTLEIQRTEQGDSAMYLCASSPARENTGELFFGEGSRLTVL.

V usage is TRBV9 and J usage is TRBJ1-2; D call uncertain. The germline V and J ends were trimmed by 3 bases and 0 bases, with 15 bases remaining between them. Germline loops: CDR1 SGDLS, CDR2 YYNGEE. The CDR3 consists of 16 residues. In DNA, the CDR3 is TGTGCCAGCAGCGCGGGAAGGGATGAGTCTAACTATGGCTACACCTTC. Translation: CASSAGRDESNYGYTF.

The CDR3 loop reads CASSLFTSGSYEQYF. The DNA for the CDR3 is TGTGCCAGCAGTTTATTTACTAGCGGGAGTTACGAGCAGTACTTC. J is TRBJ2-7 and V is TRBV27, with 11 bases matching TRBD2. Per the germline V gene, CDR1 is MNHEY and CDR2 is SMNVEV (reference sequence). The V segment lost 1 base and the J segment 4 bases; nucleotides outside the gene matches: 3. This CDR3 contains 15 residues.

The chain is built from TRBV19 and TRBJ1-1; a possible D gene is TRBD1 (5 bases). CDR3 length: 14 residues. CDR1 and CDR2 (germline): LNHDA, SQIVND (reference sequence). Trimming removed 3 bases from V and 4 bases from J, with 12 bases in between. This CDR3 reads CASSIVQGGTEAFF. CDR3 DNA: TGTGCCAGTAGTATCGTGCAGGGTGGCACTGAAGCTTTCTTT.

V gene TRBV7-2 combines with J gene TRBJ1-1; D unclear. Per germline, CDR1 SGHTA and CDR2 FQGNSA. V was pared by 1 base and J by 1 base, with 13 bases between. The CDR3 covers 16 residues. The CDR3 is CASSLDNYPRNTEAFF. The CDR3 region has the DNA TGTGCCAGCAGCTTAGATAACTACCCTAGGAACACTGAAGCTTTCTTT.

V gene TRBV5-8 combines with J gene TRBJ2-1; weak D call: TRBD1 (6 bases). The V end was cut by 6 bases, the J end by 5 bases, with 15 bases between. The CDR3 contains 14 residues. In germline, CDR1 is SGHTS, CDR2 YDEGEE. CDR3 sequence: CASNEGVSDNEQFF. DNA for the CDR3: TGTGCCAGCAACGAGGGGGTGAGCGACAATGAGCAGTTCTTC.

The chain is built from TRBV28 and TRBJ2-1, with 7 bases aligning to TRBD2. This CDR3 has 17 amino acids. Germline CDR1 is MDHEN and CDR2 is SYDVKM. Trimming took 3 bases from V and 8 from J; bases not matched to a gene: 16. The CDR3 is CASSFNLAVSAWDEQFF. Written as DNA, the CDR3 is TGTGCCAGCAGTTTCAATCTAGCGGTCAGTGCGTGGGATGAGCAGTTCTTC.

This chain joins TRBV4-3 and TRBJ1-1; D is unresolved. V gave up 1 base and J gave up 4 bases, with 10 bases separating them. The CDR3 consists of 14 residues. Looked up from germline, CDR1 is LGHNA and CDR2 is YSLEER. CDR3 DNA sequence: TGCGCCAGCAGCCAAGGGTTCCGTTTCACTGAAGCTTTCTTT. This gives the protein CASSQGFRFTEAFF.

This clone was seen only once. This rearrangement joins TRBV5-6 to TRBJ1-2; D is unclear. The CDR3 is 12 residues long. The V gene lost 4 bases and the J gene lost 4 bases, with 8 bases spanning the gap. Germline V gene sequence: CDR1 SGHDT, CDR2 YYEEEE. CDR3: CASSQALYGYTF. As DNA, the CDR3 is TGTGCCAGCAGCCAGGCCCTCTATGGCTACACCTTC.

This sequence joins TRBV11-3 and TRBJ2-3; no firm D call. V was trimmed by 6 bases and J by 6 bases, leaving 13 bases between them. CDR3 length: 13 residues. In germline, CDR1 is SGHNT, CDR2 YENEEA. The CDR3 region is CASSSGTGDTQYF. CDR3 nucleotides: TGTGCCAGCAGTTCCGGAACCGGGGATACGCAGTATTTT.

In DNA, the CDR3 is TGTGCCAGCATTCCACAGGGTAGGGATCAGCCCCAGCATTTT. Translation: CASIPQGRDQPQHF. The chain is built from TRBV21-1 and TRBJ1-5; TRBD1, the table's D call, lacks a check against the DNA. TRBV21-1 is labeled a pseudogene. There are 14 residues in the CDR3.

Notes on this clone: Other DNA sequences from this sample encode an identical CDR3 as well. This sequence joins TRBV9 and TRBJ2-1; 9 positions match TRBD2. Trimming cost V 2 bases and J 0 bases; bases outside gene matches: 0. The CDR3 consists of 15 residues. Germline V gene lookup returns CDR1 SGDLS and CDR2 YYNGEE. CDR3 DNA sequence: TGTGCCAGCAGCGTTAGCGGGAGCTCCTACAATGAGCAGTTCTTC. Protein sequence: CASSVSGSSYNEQFF.

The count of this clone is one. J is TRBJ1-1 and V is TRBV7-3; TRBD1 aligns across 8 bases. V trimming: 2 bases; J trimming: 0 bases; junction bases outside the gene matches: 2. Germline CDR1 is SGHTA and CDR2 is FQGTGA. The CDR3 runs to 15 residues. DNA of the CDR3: TGTGCCAGCAGCTTAGGGACAGGCATGAACACTGAAGCTTTCTTT. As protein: CASSLGTGMNTEAFF.

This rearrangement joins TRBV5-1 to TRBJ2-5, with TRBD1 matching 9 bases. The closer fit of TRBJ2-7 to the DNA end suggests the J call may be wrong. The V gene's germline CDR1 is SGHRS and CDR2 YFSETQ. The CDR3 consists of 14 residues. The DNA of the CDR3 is TGCGCCAGCAGCTCATACAGGGGGCTGGACGAGCAGTACTTC. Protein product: CASSSYRGLDEQYF.

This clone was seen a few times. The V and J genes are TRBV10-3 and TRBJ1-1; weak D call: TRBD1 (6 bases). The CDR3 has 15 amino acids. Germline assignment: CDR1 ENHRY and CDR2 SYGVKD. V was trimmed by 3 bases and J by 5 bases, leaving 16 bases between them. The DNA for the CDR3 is TGTGCCATCAGTGAATCAGGGGACCCTAGTACTGAAGCTTTCTTT. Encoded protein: CAISESGDPSTEAFF.

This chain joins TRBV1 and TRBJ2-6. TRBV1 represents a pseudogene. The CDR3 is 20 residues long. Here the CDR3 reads CTSSQDLAKRPPSGANVLTF. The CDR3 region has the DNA TGCACCAGCAGCCAAGATCTTGCCAAACGCCCTCCCTCTGGGGCCAACGTCCTGACTTTC.

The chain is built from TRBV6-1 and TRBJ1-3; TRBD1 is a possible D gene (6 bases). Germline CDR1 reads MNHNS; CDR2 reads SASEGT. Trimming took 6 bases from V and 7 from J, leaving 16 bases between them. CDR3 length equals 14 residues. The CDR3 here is CASRVQGSWNTIYF. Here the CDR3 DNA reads TGTGCCAGCAGGGTACAGGGAAGTTGGAACACCATATATTTT.

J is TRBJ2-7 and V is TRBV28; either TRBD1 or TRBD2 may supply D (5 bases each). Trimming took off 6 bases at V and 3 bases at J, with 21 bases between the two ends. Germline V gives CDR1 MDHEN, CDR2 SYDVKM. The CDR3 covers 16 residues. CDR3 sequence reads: CASRTHTPGRNYEQYF. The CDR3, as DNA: TGTGCCAGCAGAACCCACACCCCGGGACGGAACTACGAGCAGTACTTC.

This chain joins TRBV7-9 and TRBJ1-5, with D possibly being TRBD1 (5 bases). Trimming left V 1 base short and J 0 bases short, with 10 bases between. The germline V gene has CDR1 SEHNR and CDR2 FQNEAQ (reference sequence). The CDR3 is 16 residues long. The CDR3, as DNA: TGTGCCAGCAGCTTAGGGGGGTACGGTAGCAATCAGCCCCAGCATTTT. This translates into CASSLGGYGSNQPQHF. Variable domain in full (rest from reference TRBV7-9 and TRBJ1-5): DTGVSQNPRHKITKRGQNVTFRCDPISEHNRLYWYRQTLGQGPEFLTYFQNEAQLEKSRLLSDRFSAERPKGSFSTLEIQRTEQGDSAMYLCASSLGGYGSNQPQHFGDGTRLSIL.

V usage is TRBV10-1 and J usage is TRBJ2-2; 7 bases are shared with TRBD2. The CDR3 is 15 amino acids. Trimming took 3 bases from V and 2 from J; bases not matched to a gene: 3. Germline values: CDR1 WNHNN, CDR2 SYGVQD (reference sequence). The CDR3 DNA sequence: TGCGCCAGCAGTGAAGGGACTAAAAACACCGGGGAGCTGTTTTTT. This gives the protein CASSEGTKNTGELFF.

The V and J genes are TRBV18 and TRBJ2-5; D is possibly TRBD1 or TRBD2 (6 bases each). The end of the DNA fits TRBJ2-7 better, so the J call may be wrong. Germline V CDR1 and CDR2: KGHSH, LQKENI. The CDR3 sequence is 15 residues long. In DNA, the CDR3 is TGTGCCAGCTCACTTGGAGGGGGAAATGGCTACGAGCAGTACTTC. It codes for CASSLGGGNGYEQYF.

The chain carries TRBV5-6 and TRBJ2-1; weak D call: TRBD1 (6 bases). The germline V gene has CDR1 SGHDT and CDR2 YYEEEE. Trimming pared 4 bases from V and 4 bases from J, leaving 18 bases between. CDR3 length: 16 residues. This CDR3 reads CASSLPGTILYNEQFF. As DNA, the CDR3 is TGTGCCAGCAGCCTACCCGGGACAATACTATACAATGAGCAGTTCTTC.

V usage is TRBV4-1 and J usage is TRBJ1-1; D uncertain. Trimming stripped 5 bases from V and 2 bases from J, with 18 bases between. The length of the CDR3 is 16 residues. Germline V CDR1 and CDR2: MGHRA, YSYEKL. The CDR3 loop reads CASSYIQRAANTEAFF. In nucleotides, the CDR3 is TGCGCCAGCAGCTACATTCAGAGGGCAGCCAACACTGAAGCTTTCTTT.